This T cell receptor (beta chain) was sequenced during a study of blood T cell repertoires in COVID-19. Study-wide context: The origin of the acute and convalescent COVID-19 samples was the United States, Italy and Spain. Sample material is recorded as cDNA or gDNA derived from T cells, B-cell-depleted T cells, or PBMCs.

Trimming removed 0 bases from V and 6 bases from J; junction bases left unmatched: 8. The CDR3 consists of 17 residues. The germline CDR1 and CDR2 sequences are SGHRS and YFSETQ. Per the original data handling: Amplifying reference gene primers gave estimates of nucleated cell counts. Measured with immunoSEQ multiplex PCR; TCRdb has only the in-frame clones, and not every one. V and J calls plus clone size are reproduced from that table; the DNA served to infer D and trimming. This table has about 28,000 clones, 70% to 90% appearing once. Sequenced sample: peripheral blood. The clonotype was recovered from a human donor in a cohort sampled during active COVID-19. The J gene is TRBJ2-3, the V gene TRBV5-1; 12 nucleotides align to TRBD2. The CDR3: CASSLDLAGGPKDTQYF. The CDR3 coding sequence is TGCGCCAGCAGCTTGGACCTAGCGGGGGGGCCTAAGGATACGCAGTATTTT. The variable domain in full, with the rest retrieved from reference TRBV5-1 and TRBJ2-3, is KAGVTQTPRYLIKTRGQQVTLSCSPISGHRSVSWYQQTPGQGLQFLFEYFSETQRNKGNFPGRFSGRQFSNSRSEMNVSTLELGDSALYLCASSLDLAGGPKDTQYFGPGTRLTVL.